These 26 T cell receptor beta chains share one sample of origin, sequenced in a study of blood T cells in healthy people across ages. It was with a sample-barcoded 5' primer and a J-beta primer mix that a second PCR of roughly 7 to 12 cycles was run. TCRdb reprocessed the 5' RACE reads via MiXCR and lists one record per CDR3 protein. The repertoire includes more than 700,000 distinct CDR3 sequences, 53% of them detected once, and 40% to 50% sits in the top ten. The sequenced sample was blood. These receptors were taken from a man at least 80 years old in good health.

This clonotype was picked up a small number of times. V and J are TRBV20-1 and TRBJ2-5, with 8 bases identical to TRBD2. Losses at the gene ends were 3 bases for V and 5 bases for J; bases not matched to a gene: 11. Per germline, CDR1 DFQATT and CDR2 SNEGSKA (reference sequence). This CDR3 contains 15 residues. CDR3 residues: CSARLAGPLEETQYF. The DNA for the CDR3 is TGCAGTGCTAGGCTAGCGGGTCCACTTGAGGAGACCCAGTACTTC.

The chain employs TRBV5-1 and TRBJ2-5; D assignment may be TRBD1 or TRBD2 (5 bases each). The CDR3 is 14 residues long. Germline CDR1 SGHRS, CDR2 YFSETQ. V was shortened by 4 bases and J by 2 bases, with 12 bases between the two germline ends. The CDR3 DNA reads as TGCGCCAGCAGCATGGCCGGGGCGCAAGAGACCCAGTACTTC. Translated: CASSMAGAQETQYF.

The chain uses TRBV5-1 and TRBJ2-7; TRBD2 agrees at 10 bases. The V and J ends lost 0 bases and 6 bases, in that order; junction bases with no gene match: 12. Germline CDR1 and CDR2: SGHRS and YFSETQ. This CDR3 comprises 17 residues. The CDR3 sequence is CASSLGINRLAGGEQYF. The CDR3 nucleotides are TGCGCCAGCAGCTTGGGAATAAACCGACTAGCGGGTGGCGAGCAGTACTTC.

This clonotype was detected only once. J is TRBJ1-5 and V is TRBV20-1; D possibly corresponds to TRBD1 (6 bases). The length of the CDR3 is 14 residues. Germline V gives CDR1 DFQATT, CDR2 SNEGSKA (reference sequence). V shed 5 bases and J shed 0 bases, with 11 bases lying between them. Written as DNA, the CDR3 is TGCAGTGCTGTACAGGGAAATAGCAATCAGCCCCAGCATTTT. Its translation is CSAVQGNSNQPQHF.

The chain is built from TRBV6-6 and TRBJ2-1; 10 bases map to TRBD2. The V gene's germline CDR1 is MNHNY and CDR2 SVGAGI (reference sequence). The CDR3 consists of 15 residues. The trim removed 1 base at V and 9 bases at J, leaving 6 bases unmatched. The CDR3 nucleotides are TGTGCCAGCAGTTACTGGGCTAGCGGGAGTGGTGAGCAGTTCTTC. It is translated as CASSYWASGSGEQFF.

This clonotype has only a few counts. The chain has TRBV4-2 and TRBJ2-1, with 7 bases fitting TRBD1. The CDR3 sequence is 16 residues long. With V trimmed by 4 bases and J by 7 bases, 13 bases remained unmatched. Germline CDR1 and CDR2: LGHNA and YNFKEQ. Here the CDR3 reads CASSLEGTAGGNEQFF. DNA of the CDR3: TGTGCCAGCAGCCTAGAAGGCACTGCAGGGGGAAATGAGCAGTTCTTC.

The chain uses TRBV29-1 and TRBJ1-1, with D possibly being TRBD1 (6 bases). The germline CDR1 and CDR2 sequences are SQVTM and ANQGSEA. The germline V and J ends were trimmed by 7 bases and 8 bases, with 8 bases remaining between them. This CDR3 contains 9 residues. The chain's CDR3 is CSGGPEAFF. Written as DNA, the CDR3 is TGCAGCGGGGGGCCAGAAGCTTTCTTT. Using reference TRBV29-1 and TRBJ1-1 for the parts outside the CDR3, the full variable domain is SAVISQKPSRDICQRGTSLTIQCQVDSQVTMMFWYRQQPGQSLTLIATANQGSEATYESGFVIDKFPISRPNLTFSTLTVSNMSPEDSSIYLCSGGPEAFFGQGTRLTVV.

This chain links TRBV20-1 with TRBJ2-3; 9 positions match TRBD2. The ends lost 2 bases at V and 7 bases at J; junction bases unmatched: 16. The CDR3 is 17 residues long. In germline, CDR1 is DFQATT, CDR2 SNEGSKA (reference sequence). CDR3 sequence reads: CSARNQSGLRGGYTQYF. The DNA of the CDR3 is TGCAGTGCTAGAAACCAATCGGGACTGCGGGGGGGGTATACGCAGTATTTT.

The gene calls are TRBV5-1 and TRBJ2-7; D remains unclear. This CDR3 is built from 14 residues. The germline V gene encodes CDR1 SGHRS and CDR2 YFSETQ. The V and J ends lost 4 bases and 0 bases respectively, with 11 bases between them. Written as DNA, the CDR3 is TGCGCCAGCAGCCGCAATTTGGTCTCCTACGAGCAGTACTTC. Translating gives CASSRNLVSYEQYF.

CDR3 protein: CASSSPGRGGTEAFF. CDR3 sequence (DNA): TGTGCCAGCAGCTCCCCGGGACGAGGAGGTACTGAAGCTTTCTTT. The V and J genes are TRBV7-9 and TRBJ1-1; D may be TRBD1 (5 bases). The CDR3 spans 15 residues. V was shortened by 4 bases and J by 5 bases, with 17 bases between the two germline ends. Per germline, CDR1 SEHNR and CDR2 FQNEAQ (reference sequence).

This clonotype was recorded at least ten times. The rearrangement links TRBV10-3 to TRBJ2-5; 8 bases are shared with TRBD1. The CDR3 is 14 residues long. Trimming cost V 6 bases and J 5 bases; bases outside gene matches: 8. CDR1 and CDR2 from the germline V gene are ENHRY and SYGVKD. Here the CDR3 reads CAIRSETGEETQYF. In DNA form, the CDR3 reads TGTGCCATCAGGTCGGAGACAGGGGAGGAGACCCAGTACTTC.

This chain connects TRBV28 to TRBJ2-7; 9 nucleotides agree with TRBD1. The CDR3 length is 15 residues. Losses at the gene ends were 5 bases for V and 5 bases for J; bases not matched to a gene: 10. Germline V lookup: CDR1 MDHEN, CDR2 SYDVKM. CDR3 nucleotides: TGTGCCAGCAGTCCTGCCGGGACAGGGCACCACGAGCAGTACTTC. The encoded protein is CASSPAGTGHHEQYF.

V and J are TRBV6-4 and TRBJ2-1; TRBD2 aligns across 14 bases. The length of the CDR3 is 17 residues. Trimming at V came to 5 bases and at J to 3 bases, leaving 6 bases not matched to a gene. The germline V gene has CDR1 MRHNA and CDR2 SNTAGT. The CDR3 is CASSPGTSGGNYNEQFF. CDR3 nucleotides: TGTGCCAGCAGTCCCGGGACTAGCGGGGGCAACTACAATGAGCAGTTCTTC.

In regard to this clonotype: At one of its ends the junction is not consistent with the germline gene, which may arise from a read error. This chain links TRBV25-1 with TRBJ2-6; a weak D match, TRBD2 (6 bases). This CDR3 region has 15 residues. The V gene's germline CDR1 is MGHDK and CDR2 SYGVNS. CDR3 coding DNA: TGTGCCAGCAGTCCCGGGAGCTCTGGGGTCAACGTCCTGACTTTC. This encodes CASSPGSSGVNVLTF.

This chain joins TRBV13 and TRBJ2-1; 7 positions match TRBD2. This CDR3 is built from 18 residues. The germline gives CDR1 PRHDT, CDR2 FYEKMQ (reference sequence). V was pared by 2 bases and J by 1 base, with 11 bases of the junction left unmatched. The CDR3: CASSLRLAAGGSYNEQFF. CDR3 in DNA: TGTGCCAGCAGCTTAAGGCTAGCGGCCGGCGGGTCCTACAATGAGCAGTTCTTC.

The chain recombines TRBV10-3 with TRBJ2-1; D gene uncertain. The CDR3 length is 14 residues. Per germline, CDR1 ENHRY and CDR2 SYGVKD. Trimming left V 10 bases short and J 0 bases short, with 13 bases between. In nucleotides, the CDR3 is TGTGCCACAACACGCTCGAGCTCCTACAATGAGCAGTTCTTC. Translated: CATTRSSSYNEQFF.

The chain uses TRBV20-1 and TRBJ2-7; maybe TRBD2 (5 bases). Trimming pared 3 bases from V and 1 base from J, leaving 13 bases between. CDR3 length: 14 residues. The germline V gene has CDR1 DFQATT and CDR2 SNEGSKA (reference sequence). The CDR3 loop reads CSASLTTGSYEQYF. The CDR3 coding sequence is TGCAGTGCTAGCCTTACGACGGGGTCCTACGAGCAGTACTTC.

This clonotype has only a few counts. This chain joins TRBV28 and TRBJ1-4; perhaps TRBD1 as D (6 bases). CDR3 length: 14 residues. V gave up 7 bases and J gave up 7 bases, with 16 bases separating them. The germline CDR1 and CDR2 sequences are MDHEN and SYDVKM. The CDR3: CASTPGARGEKLFF. The CDR3 region has the DNA TGTGCCAGCACTCCGGGGGCCCGAGGTGAAAAACTGTTTTTT.

The chain carries TRBV12-3 or TRBV12-4 and TRBJ1-5; D possibly corresponds to TRBD1 (5 bases). Trimming removed 6 bases at V and 2 bases at J, with 11 bases between. This CDR3 spans 14 amino acids. CDR3 DNA sequence: TGTGCCAGCAGCTTAAGGGACGGCAATCAGCCCCAGCATTTT. It is translated as CASSLRDGNQPQHF.

This clonotype was counted a few times. This chain joins TRBV2 and TRBJ2-6; D is unclear. The CDR3 extends over 14 amino acids. Germline CDR1 and CDR2: SNHLY and FYNNEI. V lost 7 bases and J lost 0, with 7 bases in between. CDR3 sequence reads: CASIHDSGANVLTF. For the CDR3, the DNA is TGTGCCAGCATCCACGACTCTGGGGCCAACGTCCTGACTTTC. Filled out from reference TRBV2 and TRBJ2-6, the complete variable domain reads EPEVTQTPSHQVTQMGQEVILRCVPISNHLYFYWYRQILGQKVEFLVSFYNNEISEKSEIFDDQFSVERPDGSNFTLKIRSTKLEDSAMYFCASIHDSGANVLTFGAGSRLTVL.

This clonotype was found a few times. This chain uses TRBV7-2 with TRBJ1-1; 7 bases match TRBD1. CDR3 length equals 14 residues. Trimming cost V 4 bases and J 1 base; bases outside gene matches: 3. Germline lookup yields CDR1 SGHTA and CDR2 FQGNSA. CDR3 amino acids: CASSSRGRNTEAFF. The CDR3 region has the DNA TGTGCCAGCAGCTCCAGGGGGAGGAACACTGAAGCTTTCTTT.

V is TRBV3-1 and J is TRBJ2-3; 10 nucleotides match TRBD2. This CDR3 region has 17 residues. J lost 14 bases, V lost 4 bases, and 21 bases had no gene match. The V gene's germline CDR1 is LGHDT and CDR2 YNNKEL (reference sequence). CDR3 coding DNA: TGTGCCAGCAGCCCGCAAAAAAGCGGGAGGGGTTCGGCATACGCGTATTTT. This codes for CASSPQKSGRGSAYAYF.

This rearrangement joins TRBV6-5 to TRBJ2-7; tentative D call: TRBD1 (5 bases). V was cut by 4 bases and J by 3 bases, with 16 bases left in between. Germline loops: CDR1 MNHEY, CDR2 SVGAGI. This CDR3 is 15 amino acids long. CDR3 nucleotides: TGTGCCAGCAGTTCCCCTACCAAGACAGACTACGAGCAGTACTTC. Amino acids: CASSSPTKTDYEQYF.

In this sample, this clonotype turned up a few times. The rearrangement joins TRBV11-2 to TRBJ2-6, with D perhaps matching TRBD2 (5 bases). Germline loops: CDR1 SGHAT, CDR2 FQNNGV. The V and J ends lost 1 base and 4 bases respectively, with 14 bases between them. This CDR3 has 17 amino acids. Written as DNA, the CDR3 is TGTGCCAGCAGCTTAGGCCCCACCGGGGTCGGGGCCAACGTCCTGACTTTC. It codes for CASSLGPTGVGANVLTF.

As to this clonotype: The junction shows a germline mismatch at one end, possibly a read error. The V call is TRBV12-3 or TRBV12-4, the J call TRBJ2-1, with D possibly being TRBD2 (5 bases). This CDR3 spans 15 amino acids. In nucleotides, the CDR3 is TGTTCCAGCAGTTTTCGGGCGGGTGGGCTCAATGATCAGTTCTTC. It yields the protein CSSSFRAGGLNDQFF.

V and J are TRBV27 and TRBJ2-5; no firm D call. Per the germline V gene, CDR1 is MNHEY and CDR2 is SMNVEV (reference sequence). V shed 2 bases and J shed 4 bases, with 20 bases lying between them. The length of the CDR3 is 17 residues. CDR3 coding DNA: TGTGCCAGCAGTTTAGTCTGGGCCGGACCGAAGCGAGAGACCCAGTACTTC. The encoded protein is CASSLVWAGPKRETQYF.